The rows below give T cell receptor beta chains drawn from one sample of a study of cytomegalovirus exposure and HLA in healthy donors. Some clones are missing from TCRdb's copy, which holds only in-frame ones; the method was immunoSEQ multiplex PCR. The sample comprises more than 100,000 clones, around four fifths of which are singletons, and roughly 1.4% rests with the top ten. The sample taken for sequencing was PBMCs. The source is a man aged 40-55 years in good health and CMV-seronegative. Each CDR3 is given without its conserved first and last residue.

cdr3_length: 14
j_call: TRBJ1-2
v_call: TRBV29-1
cdr3_aa: SVEGGTGGLNYGYT

cdr3_length: 13
j_call: TRBJ2-1
v_call: TRBV11-1
cdr3_aa: ASSLQRGGAHEQF

cdr3_length: 13
j_call: TRBJ1-2
v_call: TRBV27
cdr3_aa: ASSRLGHQVYGYT

cdr3_length: 12
j_call: TRBJ1-5
v_call: TRBV2
cdr3_aa: ASSELYSNQPQH

cdr3_length: 17
j_call: TRBJ2-3
v_call: TRBV4-1
cdr3_aa: ASSQDKVLGDVWADTQY

cdr3_length: 12
j_call: TRBJ2-1
v_call: TRBV18
cdr3_aa: ASSPGLAGVSQF

cdr3_length: 12
j_call: TRBJ2-2
v_call: TRBV7-9
cdr3_aa: ASPNRGQTGELF

cdr3_length: 13
j_call: TRBJ2-1
v_call: TRBV7-2
cdr3_aa: ASSLARGAGNEQF

cdr3_length: 14
j_call: TRBJ2-7
v_call: TRBV4-2
cdr3_aa: ASSQVRQGVAYEQY

cdr3_length: 11
j_call: TRBJ1-1
v_call: TRBV27
cdr3_aa: ASSLSVDTEAF

cdr3_length: 12
j_call: TRBJ1-1
v_call: TRBV6-5
cdr3_aa: ASSYFRGRAEAF

cdr3_length: 14
j_call: TRBJ2-3
v_call: TRBV4-1
cdr3_aa: ASSQEMGAGTDTQY

cdr3_length: 14
j_call: TRBJ2-5
v_call: TRBV7-9
cdr3_aa: SSSFQSGRGLETQY

cdr3_length: 14
j_call: TRBJ2-7
v_call: TRBV30
cdr3_aa: AWSVGRLADTYEQY

cdr3_length: 13
j_call: TRBJ2-2
v_call: TRBV6-5
cdr3_aa: ASSYGRANTGELF

cdr3_length: 13
j_call: TRBJ2-3
v_call: TRBV7-2
cdr3_aa: ASSSRQGAPDTQY

cdr3_length: 17
j_call: TRBJ2-6
v_call: TRBV19
cdr3_aa: ASASWTDSEQIGANVLT

cdr3_length: 12
j_call: TRBJ1-2
v_call: TRBV10-3
cdr3_aa: AISESPGDYGYT

cdr3_length: 14
j_call: TRBJ2-1
v_call: TRBV5-1
cdr3_aa: ASSLILAGGPHEQF

cdr3_length: 14
j_call: TRBJ2-7
v_call: TRBV28
cdr3_aa: ASSSSPGGGAYEQY

cdr3_length: 13
j_call: TRBJ2-3
v_call: TRBV2
cdr3_aa: ASSVLRTREDTQY

cdr3_length: 13
j_call: TRBJ2-4
v_call: TRBV7-8
cdr3_aa: ASSETTEGKNIQY

cdr3_length: 11
j_call: TRBJ1-1
v_call: TRBV11-1
cdr3_aa: ASSKQENTEAF

cdr3_length: 13
j_call: TRBJ1-1
v_call: TRBV6-5
cdr3_aa: ASSYSNRGHSEAF

cdr3_length: 13
j_call: TRBJ1-2
v_call: TRBV7-9
cdr3_aa: ASSASDRGPHGYT

cdr3_length: 12
j_call: TRBJ1-5
v_call: TRBV27
cdr3_aa: ATRDRGSNQPQH

cdr3_length: 9
j_call: TRBJ1-2
v_call: TRBV5-6
cdr3_aa: ASSGSADYT

cdr3_length: 14
j_call: TRBJ2-5
v_call: TRBV15
cdr3_aa: ATSRNRGGYQETQY

cdr3_length: 8
j_call: TRBJ2-2
v_call: TRBV19
cdr3_aa: ASLQGKLF

cdr3_length: 13
j_call: TRBJ1-5
v_call: TRBV6-6
cdr3_aa: ASSYTIRGDQPQH

cdr3_length: 15
j_call: TRBJ1-3
v_call: TRBV10-1
cdr3_aa: ASSKDRGTDSGNTIY

cdr3_length: 14
j_call: TRBJ1-4
v_call: TRBV21-1
cdr3_aa: ASSSRTAGCNEKLF

cdr3_length: 9
j_call: TRBJ2-5
v_call: TRBV7-2
cdr3_aa: ASSLAHEQY

cdr3_length: 13
j_call: TRBJ2-3
v_call: TRBV19
cdr3_aa: ASSPNGLATDTQY

cdr3_length: 12
j_call: TRBJ2-7
v_call: TRBV7-6
cdr3_aa: ASSLEAARYEQY

cdr3_length: 10
j_call: TRBJ2-7
v_call: TRBV29-1
cdr3_aa: SVVQGANEQY

cdr3_length: 14
j_call: NA
v_call: TRBV7-2
cdr3_aa: ASSLDVAASSYEQY

cdr3_length: 13
j_call: TRBJ1-5
v_call: TRBV29-1
cdr3_aa: SVVGRGSSNQPQH